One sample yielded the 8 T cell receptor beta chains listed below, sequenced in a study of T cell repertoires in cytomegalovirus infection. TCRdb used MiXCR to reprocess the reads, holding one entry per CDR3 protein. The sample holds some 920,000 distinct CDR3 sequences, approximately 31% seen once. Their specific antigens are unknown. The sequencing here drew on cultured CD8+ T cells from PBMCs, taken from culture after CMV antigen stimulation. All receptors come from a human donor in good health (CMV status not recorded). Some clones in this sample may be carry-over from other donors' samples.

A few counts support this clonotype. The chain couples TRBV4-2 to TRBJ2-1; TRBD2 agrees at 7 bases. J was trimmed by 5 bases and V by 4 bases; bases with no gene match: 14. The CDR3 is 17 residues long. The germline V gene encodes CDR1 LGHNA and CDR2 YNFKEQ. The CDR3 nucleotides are TGTGCCAGCAGCCGAAGAAGTGTCAGCGGGGCCCACAATGAGCAGTTCTTC. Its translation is CASSRRSVSGAHNEQFF.

The CDR3 DNA reads as TGTGCCAGCAGCCATAATATCCGTCGATGGTCCTACGAGCAGTACTTC. Translating it yields CASSHNIRRWSYEQYF. The chain joins TRBV28 to TRBJ2-7; D not resolved. The germline V gene has CDR1 MDHEN and CDR2 SYDVKM. V lost 6 bases, J lost 1 base, and 19 bases lay in between. The CDR3 extends over 16 amino acids.

In nucleotides, the CDR3 is TGTGCCATCAGTGAAGATAACACCAACAATGAGCAGTTCTTC. Amino acids: CAISEDNTNNEQFF. V is TRBV10-3 and J is TRBJ2-1; D remains unclear. Trimming took 3 bases from V and 5 from J, leaving 11 bases between them. CDR1 and CDR2 (germline): ENHRY, SYGVKD. The CDR3 totals 14 residues.

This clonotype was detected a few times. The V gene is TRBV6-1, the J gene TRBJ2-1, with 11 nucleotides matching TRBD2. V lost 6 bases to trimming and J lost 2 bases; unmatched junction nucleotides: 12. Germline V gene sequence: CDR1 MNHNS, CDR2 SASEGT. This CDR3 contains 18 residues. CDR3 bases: TGTGCCAGCAGCCTAGTAGGTATAGCGGGGGGGCCCTACAATGAGCAGTTCTTC. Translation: CASSLVGIAGGPYNEQFF.

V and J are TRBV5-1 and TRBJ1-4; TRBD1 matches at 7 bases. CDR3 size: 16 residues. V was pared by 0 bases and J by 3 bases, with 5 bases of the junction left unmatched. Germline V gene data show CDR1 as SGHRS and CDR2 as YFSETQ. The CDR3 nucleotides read TGCGCCAGCAGCTTGGGACAGGGCGGGTCTAATGAAAAACTGTTTTTT. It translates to CASSLGQGGSNEKLFF.

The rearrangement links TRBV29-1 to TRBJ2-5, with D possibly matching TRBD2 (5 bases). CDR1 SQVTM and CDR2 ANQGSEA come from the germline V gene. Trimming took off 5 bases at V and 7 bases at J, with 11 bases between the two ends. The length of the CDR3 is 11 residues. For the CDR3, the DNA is TGCAGCGTTCCTCGGGAATCGACCCAGTACTTC. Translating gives CSVPRESTQYF.

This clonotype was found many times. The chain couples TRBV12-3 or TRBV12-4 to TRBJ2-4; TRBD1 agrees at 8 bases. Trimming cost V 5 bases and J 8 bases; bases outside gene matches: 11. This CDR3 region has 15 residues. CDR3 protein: CASSRQGMRSDIQYF. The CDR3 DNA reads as TGTGCCAGCAGTCGACAGGGGATGCGGTCGGACATTCAGTACTTC.

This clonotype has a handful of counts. CDR3 in DNA: TGTGCCAGCAGTTACGGGCCAGGGGGCTCCAATCAGCCCCAGCATTTT. It translates to CASSYGPGGSNQPQHF. The rearrangement uses TRBV6-5 and TRBJ1-5; TRBD1 aligns across 8 bases. The CDR3 sequence is 16 residues long. Germline values: CDR1 MNHEY, CDR2 SVGAGI. V trimming: 2 bases; J trimming: 3 bases; junction bases outside the gene matches: 6.